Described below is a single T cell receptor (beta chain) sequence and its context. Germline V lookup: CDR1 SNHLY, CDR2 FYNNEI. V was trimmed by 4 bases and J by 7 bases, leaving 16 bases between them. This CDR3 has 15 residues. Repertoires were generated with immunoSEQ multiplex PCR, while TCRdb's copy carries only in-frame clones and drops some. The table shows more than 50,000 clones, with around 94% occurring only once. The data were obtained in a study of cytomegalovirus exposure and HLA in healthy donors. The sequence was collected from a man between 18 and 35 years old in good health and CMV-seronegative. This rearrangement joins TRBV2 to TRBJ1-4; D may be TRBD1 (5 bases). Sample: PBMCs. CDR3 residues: CASSGQGNSGEKLFF. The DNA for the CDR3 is TGTGCCAGCAGTGGGCAGGGAAATAGTGGTGAAAAACTGTTTTTT.